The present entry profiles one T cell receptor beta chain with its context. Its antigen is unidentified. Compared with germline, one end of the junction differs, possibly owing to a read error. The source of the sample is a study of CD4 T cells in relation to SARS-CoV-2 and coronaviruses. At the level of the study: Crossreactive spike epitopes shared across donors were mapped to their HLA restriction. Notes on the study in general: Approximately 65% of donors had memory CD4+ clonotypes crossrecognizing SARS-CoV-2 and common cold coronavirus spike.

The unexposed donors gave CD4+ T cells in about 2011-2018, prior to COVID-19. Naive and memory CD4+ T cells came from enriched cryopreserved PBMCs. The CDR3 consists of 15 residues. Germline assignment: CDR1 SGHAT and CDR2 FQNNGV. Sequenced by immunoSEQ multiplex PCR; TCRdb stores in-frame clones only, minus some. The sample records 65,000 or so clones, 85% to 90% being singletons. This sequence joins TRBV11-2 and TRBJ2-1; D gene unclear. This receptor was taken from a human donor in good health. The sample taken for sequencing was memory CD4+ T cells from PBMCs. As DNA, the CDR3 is TGTGCCAGCAGCATAGACTTGGCCATCCACAATGAGCAGTTCTTC. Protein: CASSIDLAIHNEQFF.